This TCR beta chain was captured in a study of T cell responses to AZD1222 COVID-19 vaccine. The V and J ends lost 8 bases and 4 bases respectively, with 11 bases between them. The CDR3 runs to 13 residues. In germline, CDR1 is LNHDA, CDR2 SQIVND (reference sequence). TCRdb's copy holds only in-frame clones and misses some; the assay was immunoSEQ multiplex PCR. The data contain about 70,000 clones, 80% to 90% of them seen just once; the ten biggest clones take up roughly 6%. The TCR comes from an adult who received the AZD1222 COVID-19 vaccine. The source material was peripheral blood, sampled 28 days after the second AZD1222 dose. The chain is built from TRBV19 and TRBJ2-2; possible D gene TRBD2, 5 bases. The CDR3 DNA follows: TGTGCCAGTCGCGGGTTCGGCACCGGGGAGCTGTTTTTT. This sequence encodes CASRGFGTGELFF. Full variable domain (missing parts from reference TRBV19 and TRBJ2-2): DGGITQSPKYLFRKEGQNVTLSCEQNLNHDAMYWYRQDPGQGLRLIYYSQIVNDFQKGDIAEGYSVSREKKESFPLTVTSAQKNPTAFYLCASRGFGTGELFFGEGSRLTVL.